This TCR beta chain was profiled in a study of T cells in Graves' hyperthyroidism and ophthalmopathy. For the study at large: Peripheral blood was obtained at initial diagnosis, preceding any treatment.

Amplified TCR beta CDR3 regions came from RNA transcripts. A first-round RT-PCR of the TCR CDR3 used the HTBI primer set. TCRdb ran MiXCR on the multiplex PCR reads and lists one entry per CDR3 protein. The sample carries approximately 570,000 distinct CDR3 sequences, 15% to 20% recorded once. To note about this clonotype: Its matching antigen is unknown.

Study-wide findings and caveats: Onset of ophthalmopathy came a median roughly 6 months after the model predicted it.

Diagnosis rested on symptoms, serum thyroxine and TRAb, thyroid ultrasound, and orbital computed tomography. The germline V gene has CDR1 SGHRS and CDR2 YFSETQ. The CDR3 has 14 amino acids. V shed 6 bases and J shed 1 base, with 13 bases lying between them. The clonotype originates from a man aged 40-55 years with Graves' ophthalmopathy. This sequence joins TRBV5-1 and TRBJ1-1, with D hard to call. The specimen sequenced was blood. The CDR3, as DNA: TGCGCCAGCACCCTCTCGGTGGGGAACACTGAAGCTTTCTTT. Residues: CASTLSVGNTEAFF.